These 15 T cell receptor beta chains originate from one sample sequenced in a study of early stage breast cancer tumors (dated by TCRdb to the late 2010s). The method was the immunoSEQ multiplex PCR assay. TCRdb re-hosts the immuneACCESS table, in-frame sequences only. Its copies lack some clones; in the studies checked, an unresolved V gene accounts for under half of them, and the cause for the rest is not known. The sample table contains roughly 5,100 clones; only one count was recorded for about two thirds of them. The ten largest clones add up to 9.4% of the sample. The sequencing input was breast tumor tissue. The receptor set was obtained from a person aged 55 to 75 with breast cancer.

V usage is TRBV10-3 and J usage is TRBJ2-7; D uncertain. Trimming pared 3 bases from V and 6 bases from J, leaving 12 bases between. The germline CDR1 and CDR2 sequences are ENHRY and SYGVKD. The CDR3 runs to 13 residues. CDR3 in DNA: TGTGCCATCAGTGAAAATAGCTTCGGCGAGCAGTACTTC. Translating gives CAISENSFGEQYF.

As to this clone: Other DNA sequences in this sample translate to the same CDR3. This rearrangement joins TRBV19 to TRBJ1-2, with D hard to call. This CDR3 spans 14 amino acids. Germline CDR1 LNHDA, CDR2 SQIVND (reference sequence). Deletions cut 3 bases from V and 7 bases from J, with 15 bases between. The CDR3 nucleotides are TGTGCCAGTAGTATCGTACAAGACCCCCGTGGCTACACCTTC. It yields the protein CASSIVQDPRGYTF.

V usage is TRBV27 and J usage is TRBJ2-7, with a tentative D call TRBD2 (7 bases). The germline V gene encodes CDR1 MNHEY and CDR2 SMNVEV (reference sequence). The CDR3 has 14 residues. Trimming took 6 bases from V and 3 from J, leaving 15 bases between them. CDR3 region: CASSSSGGLYEQYF. CDR3 nucleotide sequence: TGTGCCAGCAGCTCTTCCGGGGGGCTCTACGAGCAGTACTTC.

This chain uses TRBV7-2 with TRBJ2-5; TRBD2 aligns across 12 bases. The CDR3 contains 18 residues. Germline V gives CDR1 SGHTA, CDR2 FQGNSA. The junction had 11 bases not matched to a gene; V was cut back by 1 base and J by 5 bases. Here the CDR3 DNA reads TGTGCCAGCAGCTTAGTGGGGCTGACTAGCGGGAGCGGGGAGACCCAGTACTTC. Translation: CASSLVGLTSGSGETQYF.

The rearrangement joins TRBV5-5 to TRBJ1-1; the D is unclear. Germline V lookup: CDR1 SGHKS, CDR2 YYEKEE (reference sequence). The CDR3 consists of 13 residues. V lost 2 bases and J 1 base, leaving 6 bases between the germline ends. The CDR3 coding sequence is TGTGCCAGCAGCTTACCTGGGAACACTGAAGCTTTCTTT. Protein sequence: CASSLPGNTEAFF. Combining the CDR3 with reference TRBV5-5 and TRBJ1-1 gives the whole variable domain DAGVTQSPTHLIKTRGQQVTLRCSPISGHKSVSWYQQVLGQGPQFIFQYYEKEERGRGNFPDRFSARQFPNYSSELNVNALLLGDSALYLCASSLPGNTEAFFGQGTRLTVV.

This clone was seen only a few times. The chain couples TRBV10-2 to TRBJ1-1; 9 bases fit TRBD1. The CDR3 loop spans 13 amino acids. Germline CDR1 reads WSHSY; CDR2 reads SAAADI. Trimming at V came to 1 base and at J to 10 bases, leaving 4 bases not matched to a gene. The CDR3 DNA is TGCGCCAGCAGTGAGTGGGGGACAGGGAGAGCTTTCTTT. This gives the protein CASSEWGTGRAFF.

J is TRBJ1-6 and V is TRBV6-5; 9 nucleotides line up with TRBD1. The V and J ends lost 4 bases and 7 bases, in that order; junction bases with no gene match: 8. Germline-derived CDR1 and CDR2 are MNHEY and SVGAGI. The CDR3 contains 16 residues. CDR3 DNA: TGTGCCAGCAGTTCAGGGCCGGGACAGGGAAATTCACCCCTCCACTTT. It specifies CASSSGPGQGNSPLHF.

The chain joins TRBV19 to TRBJ2-3; D gene unclear. Germline loops: CDR1 LNHDA, CDR2 SQIVND (reference sequence). The CDR3 runs 16 residues. V was clipped by 2 bases and J by 6 bases, with 18 bases between them. CDR3 DNA sequence: TGTGCCAGTAGTATATCCACAAAGATTAGTTCCGATACGCAGTATTTT. Its translation is CASSISTKISSDTQYF.

The table lists this clone with a count of one. This chain links TRBV5-1 with TRBJ2-2, with a possible D match to TRBD1 (5 bases). The CDR3 contains 14 residues. V lost 7 bases and J 3 bases, leaving 13 bases between the germline ends. Germline V lookup: CDR1 SGHRS, CDR2 YFSETQ. Here the CDR3 reads CASRGAADTGELFF. The CDR3 region has the DNA TGCGCCAGCCGTGGGGCCGCCGACACCGGGGAGCTGTTTTTT.

The rearrangement links TRBV6-1 to TRBJ2-1; 7 positions match TRBD2. The CDR3 covers 14 residues. With V trimmed by 6 bases and J by 4 bases, 6 bases remained unmatched. Germline CDR1 is MNHNS and CDR2 is SASEGT. CDR3 protein: CASRERGGYNEQFF. CDR3 coding DNA: TGTGCCAGCAGGGAGCGGGGCGGTTACAATGAGCAGTTCTTC.

CDR3 loop: CASSEPGPSGYTF. The CDR3 region has the DNA TGTGCCAGCAGTGAACCTGGCCCCAGTGGCTACACCTTC. The rearrangement links TRBV25-1 to TRBJ1-2; no firm D call. The germline gives CDR1 MGHDK, CDR2 SYGVNS. The V end lost 2 bases, the J end lost 7 bases, and 11 bases lay between the germline ends. The CDR3 runs 13 residues.

A remark on this clone: Other DNA sequences from this sample encode an identical CDR3 as well. The chain employs TRBV19 and TRBJ1-2; 8 bases are a match to TRBD1. CDR3 length: 13 residues. V trimming: 7 bases; J trimming: 4 bases; junction bases outside the gene matches: 5. CDR1 LNHDA and CDR2 SQIVND come from the germline V gene (reference sequence). CDR3 loop: CASTGTGGYGYTF. The DNA for the CDR3 is TGTGCCAGTACGGGGACAGGAGGCTATGGCTACACCTTC.

Concerning this clone itself: Other DNA variants within this sample encode the same CDR3. V gene TRBV7-9 combines with J gene TRBJ1-1; TRBD1 is a possible D gene (5 bases). Germline V gene lookup returns CDR1 SEHNR and CDR2 FQNEAQ (reference sequence). This CDR3 comprises 12 residues. V was trimmed by 4 bases and J by 8 bases, leaving 11 bases between them. The CDR3, as DNA: TGTGCCAGCAGCTCTCGACAGACCGAAGCTTTCTTT. Translated: CASSSRQTEAFF.

The chain couples TRBV12-1 to TRBJ1-2; TRBD1 is the table's D call and was not checked against the DNA. TRBV12-1 is shown as a pseudogene. The CDR3 spans 15 residues. CDR3 in amino acids: CASSLDGQGLLGYTF. For the CDR3, the DNA is TGTGCCAGCAGCTTAGACGGACAGGGCCTTCTTGGCTACACCTTC.

The rearrangement uses TRBV11-2 and TRBJ2-1; 8 bases are shared with TRBD1. V trimming: 4 bases; J trimming: 3 bases; junction bases outside the gene matches: 2. Germline loops: CDR1 SGHAT, CDR2 FQNNGV. This CDR3 spans 14 amino acids. The CDR3 DNA is TGTGCCAGCAGCTCCGGGACAGGCTACAATGAGCAGTTCTTC. This codes for CASSSGTGYNEQFF.